The present T cell receptor beta chain was sequenced within a study of T-cell memory formation after mild COVID-19. Study-wide points: Contracting clones localized mainly to CM and EM when CD4+ and mainly to EMRA when CD8+.

With respect to this clonotype: Its antigen is currently unknown.

This CDR3 contains 14 residues. CDR1 is SGHKS, CDR2 YYEKEE, per germline (reference sequence). V lost 3 bases to trimming and J lost 5 bases; unmatched junction nucleotides: 2. TCRdb reanalysed the 5' RACE reads using MiXCR and keeps one entry per CDR3 protein. The sample lists 250,000 to 300,000 distinct CDR3 sequences, under 20% occurring once. Sequenced input: PBMCs or a T cell subset sorted from them (not recorded which). The sequence derives from a man younger than 35 who had mild COVID-19 (a few samples of this study predate the infection). Cell type and time point are not known. The rearrangement uses TRBV5-5 and TRBJ1-1, with 12 bases that match TRBD1. Here the CDR3 reads CASSWDRGLTEAFF. The CDR3 region has the DNA TGTGCCAGCAGCTGGGACAGGGGGCTTACTGAAGCTTTCTTT.